This T cell receptor (beta chain) emerged from a study of monozygotic twins with inflammatory bowel disease. General observations from the study: The study supported no single strong signal or clonotype linked to IBD. Differing T cell subtypes remained indistinguishable.

With regard to this clonotype: Antigen: not known.

Starting material for each TCR library was roughly 3,500 ng of total RNA. Through template switching, UMIs that included a 6-nucleotide sample barcode were added. TCRdb reprocessed the 5' RACE reads, keeping one entry per CDR3 protein, no DNA. Across about 140,000 distinct CDR3 sequences, the top ten clones capture 2% to 3% of the sample. The CDR3 contains 15 residues. Germline values: CDR1 SGHRS, CDR2 YFSETQ. Sequenced input: blood. The chain employs TRBV5-1 and TRBJ2-2; the TCRdb call, TRBD1, lacks DNA for checking. This receptor was obtained from a human donor with ulcerative colitis or Crohn's disease, or a healthy co-twin of an affected twin (not recorded which). CDR3 residues: CASSSGTPNTGELFF. Looking up the rest from reference TRBV5-1 and TRBJ2-2 gives the full variable domain: KAGVTQTPRYLIKTRGQQVTLSCSPISGHRSVSWYQQTPGQGLQFLFEYFSETQRNKGNFPGRFSGRQFSNSRSEMNVSTLELGDSALYLCASSSGTPNTGELFFGEGSRLTVL.